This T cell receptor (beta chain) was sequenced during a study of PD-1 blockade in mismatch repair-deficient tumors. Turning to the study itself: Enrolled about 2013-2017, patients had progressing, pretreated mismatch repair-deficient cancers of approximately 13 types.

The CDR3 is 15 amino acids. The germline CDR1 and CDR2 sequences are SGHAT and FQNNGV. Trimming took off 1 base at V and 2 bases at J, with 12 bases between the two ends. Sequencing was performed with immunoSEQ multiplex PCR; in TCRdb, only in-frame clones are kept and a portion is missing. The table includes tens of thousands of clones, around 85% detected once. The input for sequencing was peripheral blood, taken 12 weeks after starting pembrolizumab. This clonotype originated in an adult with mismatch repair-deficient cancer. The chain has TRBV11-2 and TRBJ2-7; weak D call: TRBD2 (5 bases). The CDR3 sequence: CASSLGAGQTYEQYF. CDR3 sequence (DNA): TGTGCCAGCAGCTTAGGGGCGGGTCAAACCTACGAGCAGTACTTC.